Following are 26 T cell receptor beta chains from one sample sequenced in a study of cytomegalovirus exposure and HLA in healthy donors. Data came from immunoSEQ multiplex PCR; TCRdb stores just in-frame clones and leaves some out. This repertoire shows hundreds of thousands of clones, roughly 90% found once; its top ten account for 0.92%. Sample: PBMCs. Receptor source: a woman under 30 in good health and CMV-seronegative.

The sample holds one count of this clone. The genes are TRBV28 and TRBJ2-7; the D is unclear. With 1 base removed from V and 5 bases from J, the gap between germline ends came to 6 bases. CDR1 MDHEN and CDR2 SYDVKM come from the germline V gene. The CDR3 consists of 12 residues. CDR3 sequence: CASSLFSDEQYF. Written as DNA, the CDR3 is TGTGCCAGCAGTTTATTTTCTGACGAGCAGTACTTC.

The chain employs TRBV7-6 and TRBJ2-1; TRBD2 matches at 10 bases. The CDR3 extends over 15 amino acids. With 1 base clipped from V and 8 bases from J, the junction kept 5 bases outside the gene matches. Germline CDR1 reads SGHVS; CDR2 reads FNYEAQ. This CDR3 is CASSLGLAGVDEQFF. CDR3 bases: TGTGCCAGCAGCTTAGGTCTAGCGGGAGTAGATGAGCAGTTCTTC.

Comments on this clone: Different DNA sequences within this sample yield the same CDR3. The rearrangement joins TRBV4-3 to TRBJ2-6, with no clear D. The V end lost 1 base, the J end lost 4 bases, and 8 bases lay between the germline ends. The CDR3 consists of 15 residues. In germline, CDR1 is LGHNA, CDR2 YSLEER. CDR3 bases: TGCGCCAGCAGCCAAGGGCAGTCCGGGGCCAACGTCCTGACTTTC. This translates into CASSQGQSGANVLTF.

The J gene is TRBJ2-2, the V gene TRBV29-1; 8 bases map to TRBD2. Looked up from germline, CDR1 is SQVTM and CDR2 is ANQGSEA. V gave up 5 bases and J gave up 4 bases; unmatched junction bases: 3. The length of the CDR3 is 13 residues. The CDR3: CSVRRGATGELFF. CDR3 in DNA: TGCAGCGTTCGGCGGGGGGCCACCGGGGAGCTGTTTTTT.

The chain joins TRBV6-5 to TRBJ2-5; weak D call: TRBD2 (5 bases). Trimming took 7 bases from V and 5 from J, leaving 20 bases between them. This CDR3 has 15 amino acids. Germline V gene lookup returns CDR1 MNHEY and CDR2 SVGAGI. In DNA form, the CDR3 reads TGTGCCAGCAAACCCGAGGGTAGGGCGATGGAGACCCAGTACTTC. This encodes CASKPEGRAMETQYF.

As concerns this clone: Other DNA sequences in the sample encode the same CDR3. The chain links TRBV28 to TRBJ2-7; unclear D gene. V was clipped by 2 bases and J by 1 base, with 3 bases between them. The CDR3 sequence is 12 residues long. The V gene's germline CDR1 is MDHEN and CDR2 SYDVKM. The DNA for the CDR3 is TGTGCCAGCAGTTTACGGTCCTACGAGCAGTACTTC. It encodes CASSLRSYEQYF. Using reference TRBV28 and TRBJ2-7 for the parts outside the CDR3, the full variable domain is DVKVTQSSRYLVKRTGEKVFLECVQDMDHENMFWYRQDPGLGLRLIYFSYDVKMKEKGDIPEGYSVSREKKERFSLILESASTNQTSMYLCASSLRSYEQYFGPGTRLTVT.

V and J are TRBV4-1 and TRBJ1-1, with D perhaps TRBD1 (5 bases). CDR3 length: 16 amino acids. CDR1 is MGHRA, CDR2 YSYEKL, per germline. V lost 2 bases to trimming and J lost 0 bases, with 13 bases between them. CDR3 loop: CASSQQGRGVNTEAFF. The CDR3 region has the DNA TGCGCCAGCAGCCAACAAGGTCGGGGGGTGAACACTGAAGCTTTCTTT.

The CDR3 protein is CATRGGHNQPQHF. CDR3 nucleotide sequence: TGTGCCACCCGCGGGGGGCACAATCAGCCCCAGCATTTT. This chain connects TRBV15 to TRBJ1-5; a weak D match, TRBD1 (6 bases). The CDR3 has 13 amino acids. CDR1 is LNHNV, CDR2 YYDKDF, per germline (reference sequence). V lost 8 bases, J lost 3 bases, and 11 bases lay in between.

This clone was seen once. This rearrangement joins TRBV28 to TRBJ1-2; D is ambiguous. This CDR3 contains 12 residues. Looked up from germline, CDR1 is MDHEN and CDR2 is SYDVKM. V gave up 8 bases and J gave up 1 base, with 8 bases separating them. The CDR3 DNA sequence: TGTGCCAGCCGAGAGGTTAACTATGGCTACACCTTC. The encoded protein is CASREVNYGYTF.

The gene calls are TRBV9 and TRBJ2-3; no firm D call. V lost 3 bases to trimming and J lost 6 bases, with 5 bases between them. The CDR3 has 11 residues. The germline V gene encodes CDR1 SGDLS and CDR2 YYNGEE. This chain's CDR3 is CASSDADTQYF. CDR3 sequence (DNA): TGTGCCAGCAGCGACGCGGATACGCAGTATTTT.

The chain is built from TRBV6-1 and TRBJ1-2, with D possibly TRBD1 on 6 matching bases. V was cut by 4 bases and J by 3 bases, with 12 bases left in between. The germline gives CDR1 MNHNS, CDR2 SASEGT. This CDR3 has 14 residues. The CDR3 DNA reads as TGTGCCAGCAGTGGTAGGGACACTTACTATGGCTACACCTTC. Protein sequence: CASSGRDTYYGYTF.

V is TRBV25-1 and J is TRBJ2-7, with unresolved D. V lost 1 base to trimming and J lost 4 bases, with 8 bases between them. The CDR3 extends over 13 amino acids. Germline V gives CDR1 MGHDK, CDR2 SYGVNS. CDR3 bases: TGTGCCAGCAGTGAATCAGTCCGTTACGAGCAGTACTTC. Residues: CASSESVRYEQYF.

The chain uses TRBV27 and TRBJ2-1, with TRBD2 identical over 7 bases. The V gene end was trimmed by 3 bases and the J gene end by 10 bases; junction bases not matched to a gene: 9. Germline V gene sequence: CDR1 MNHEY, CDR2 SMNVEV (reference sequence). This CDR3 is built from 14 residues. This CDR3 is CASSFGLADREQFF. CDR3 nucleotides: TGTGCCAGCAGTTTCGGCCTAGCGGATCGGGAGCAGTTCTTC.

The chain is built from TRBV7-9 and TRBJ1-6; the match to TRBD1 covers 9 bases. The CDR3 runs 15 residues. V was clipped by 3 bases and J by 7 bases; unmatched bases: 4. Germline loops: CDR1 SEHNR, CDR2 FQNEAQ (reference sequence). The CDR3 sequence is CASSFSGQGNSPLHF. DNA of the CDR3: TGTGCCAGCAGCTTTTCGGGACAGGGAAATTCACCCCTCCACTTT.

V usage is TRBV9 and J usage is TRBJ2-1; D uncertain. CDR1 is SGDLS and CDR2 is YYNGEE in the germline V gene. The CDR3 extends over 16 amino acids. Deletions cut 0 bases from V and 2 bases from J, with 12 bases between. This chain's CDR3 is CASSVVQLTPYNEQFF. The CDR3 nucleotides are TGTGCCAGCAGCGTAGTACAGCTGACCCCCTACAATGAGCAGTTCTTC. The variable domain in full, with the rest retrieved from reference TRBV9 and TRBJ2-1, is DSGVTQTPKHLITATGQRVTLRCSPRSGDLSVYWYQQSLDQGLQFLIQYYNGEERAKGNILERFSAQQFPDLHSELNLSSLELGDSALYFCASSVVQLTPYNEQFFGPGTRLTVL.

V is TRBV5-1 and J is TRBJ2-2, with TRBD1 matching 7 bases. Germline V gene lookup returns CDR1 SGHRS and CDR2 YFSETQ. The junction had 5 bases not matched to a gene; V was cut back by 5 bases and J by 4 bases. The CDR3 runs 14 residues. CDR3 sequence: CASRGQPGTGELFF. CDR3 DNA: TGCGCCAGCAGGGGACAGCCGGGCACCGGGGAGCTGTTTTTT.

The chain uses TRBV2 and TRBJ2-5, with D possibly matching TRBD1 (5 bases). Per germline, CDR1 SNHLY and CDR2 FYNNEI. The CDR3 is made up of 14 amino acids. With 4 bases removed from V and 0 bases from J, the gap between germline ends came to 9 bases. The CDR3 spells CASSGGVYQETQYF. CDR3 DNA: TGTGCCAGCAGTGGGGGCGTTTACCAAGAGACCCAGTACTTC.

The CDR3 spells CASRERGIQETQYF. In nucleotides, the CDR3 is TGTGCCAGCAGGGAAAGGGGAATCCAAGAGACCCAGTACTTC. This chain links TRBV6-5 with TRBJ2-5; the D gene is possibly TRBD1 (5 bases). Trimming shortened V by 6 bases and J by 1 base, and 12 bases separated the two germline ends. This CDR3 has 14 amino acids. Germline V gene data show CDR1 as MNHEY and CDR2 as SVGAGI.

The genes are TRBV28 and TRBJ1-2; D gene unclear. Per germline, CDR1 MDHEN and CDR2 SYDVKM. The CDR3 covers 13 residues. V dropped 1 base and J dropped 3 bases, with 6 bases sitting between them. Here the CDR3 reads CASSLFQDYGYTF. CDR3 bases: TGTGCCAGCAGTTTATTCCAGGACTATGGCTACACCTTC.

The genes are TRBV27 and TRBJ2-7, with D possibly matching TRBD2 (5 bases). CDR1 is MNHEY, CDR2 SMNVEV, per germline (reference sequence). The V end was cut by 7 bases, the J end by 4 bases, with 17 bases between. The length of the CDR3 is 14 residues. The CDR3 nucleotides are TGTGCCAGCACCCTAGTAGCGTTAGGGTACGAGCAGTACTTC. It encodes CASTLVALGYEQYF.

Here the CDR3 DNA reads TGTGCCAGCTCACCTCCTAGGACAGGGGGAACCGGGGAGCTGTTTTTT. Its protein is CASSPPRTGGTGELFF. The chain has TRBV18 and TRBJ2-2; 10 positions match TRBD1. The CDR3 runs 16 residues. CDR1 and CDR2 (germline): KGHSH, LQKENI. The junction had 6 bases not matched to a gene; V was cut back by 3 bases and J by 5 bases. Full variable domain (rest looked up from reference TRBV18 and TRBJ2-2): NAGVMQNPRHLVRRRGQEARLRCSPMKGHSHVYWYRQLPEEGLKFMVYLQKENIIDESGMPKERFSAEFPKEGPSILRIQQVVRGDSAAYFCASSPPRTGGTGELFFGEGSRLTVL.

V and J are TRBV5-1 and TRBJ2-7; TRBD2 matches 7 bases. The J segment lost 6 bases and the V segment lost 0 bases, leaving 9 bases of the junction unmatched. The CDR3 spans 15 residues. Looked up from germline, CDR1 is SGHRS and CDR2 is YFSETQ. Written as DNA, the CDR3 is TGCGCCAGCAGCTTGGTATCTGCGGGAGTGAGCGAGCAGTACTTC. This sequence encodes CASSLVSAGVSEQYF.

V gene TRBV5-1 combines with J gene TRBJ1-2; D unresolved. Trimming took 0 bases from V and 8 from J, leaving 14 bases between them. Per germline, CDR1 SGHRS and CDR2 YFSETQ. The CDR3 extends over 14 amino acids. CDR3 amino acids: CASSLGTAGRGYTF. CDR3 DNA sequence: TGCGCCAGCAGCTTGGGGACTGCCGGAAGGGGCTACACCTTC.

The chain joins TRBV9 to TRBJ2-3; no reliable D call. Germline loops: CDR1 SGDLS, CDR2 YYNGEE. Between the trimmed V and J ends, which lost 1 base and 4 bases, there was a span of 13 bases. This CDR3 region has 15 residues. CDR3 region: CASSVRVSTADTQYF. The CDR3 nucleotides are TGTGCCAGCAGCGTAAGAGTAAGCACCGCAGATACGCAGTATTTT.

The rearrangement uses TRBV28 and TRBJ2-7; D unclear. CDR3 size: 12 residues. CDR1 and CDR2 from the germline V gene are MDHEN and SYDVKM. Trimming took off 5 bases at V and 13 bases at J, with 18 bases between the two ends. DNA of the CDR3: TGTGCCAGCAGTCCCCTTTACGAGCATAGATACTTC. This gives the protein CASSPLYEHRYF.

The rearrangement uses TRBV27 and TRBJ1-5; TRBD1 matches at 9 bases. CDR1 is MNHEY, CDR2 SMNVEV, per germline (reference sequence). V trimming: 6 bases; J trimming: 9 bases; junction bases outside the gene matches: 24. The CDR3 contains 19 residues. CDR3 DNA sequence: TGTGCCAGCAGAGAGAAAGGACAGGGGAGTTTAGGCTATGCGTGGCCCCAGCATTTT. This sequence encodes CASREKGQGSLGYAWPQHF.